These 23 T cell receptor beta chains share one sample of origin, sequenced in a study of blood T cell repertoires in COVID-19. Profiling relied on immunoSEQ multiplex PCR, and the TCRdb table lists in-frame clones only, not all of them. The sample carries some 130,000 clones, 84% recorded once. Material for sequencing was peripheral blood. The receptors originated from a human donor in a cohort sampled during active COVID-19.

This clone was observed a single time. V and J are TRBV2 and TRBJ2-1, with 9 bases that match TRBD2. Germline V CDR1 and CDR2: SNHLY, FYNNEI. This CDR3 region has 15 residues. Trimming removed 7 bases from V and 8 bases from J; junction bases left unmatched: 12. The CDR3 DNA follows: TGTGCCAGCAAGATGGTTAGCGGGAGTTGGTATGAGCAGTTCTTC. Protein product: CASKMVSGSWYEQFF.

This clone was detected a few times. The CDR3 here is CASSPSPGGAADTQYF. CDR3 in DNA: TGTGCCAGCAGCCCCTCCCCGGGGGGCGCAGCAGATACGCAGTATTTT. This sequence joins TRBV7-6 and TRBJ2-3; possibly TRBD2 for D (7 bases). CDR3 length equals 16 residues. Trimming left V 5 bases short and J 4 bases short, with 19 bases between. The germline V gene encodes CDR1 SGHVS and CDR2 FNYEAQ. The full variable domain, in which reference TRBV7-6 and TRBJ2-3 provide the parts outside the CDR3, is GAGVSQSPRYKVTKRGQDVALRCDPISGHVSLYWYRQALGQGPEFLTYFNYEAQQDKSGLPNDRFSAERPEGSISTLTIQRTEQRDSAMYRCASSPSPGGAADTQYFGPGTRLTVL.

This chain uses TRBV7-2 with TRBJ2-7; tentative D call: TRBD2 (6 bases). Trimming removed 4 bases at V and 0 bases at J, with 10 bases between. Germline loops: CDR1 SGHTA, CDR2 FQGNSA. The CDR3 length is 14 residues. CDR3 sequence reads: CASSSGVYSYEQYF. The CDR3 coding sequence is TGTGCCAGCAGCTCGGGAGTTTACTCCTACGAGCAGTACTTC.

This sequence joins TRBV6-2 or TRBV6-3 and TRBJ2-3, with TRBD2 matching 12 bases. Trimming removed 5 bases from V and 0 bases from J; junction bases left unmatched: 9. There are 18 residues in the CDR3. The germline V gene encodes CDR1 MNHEY and CDR2 SVGEGT. CDR3 nucleotide sequence: TGTGCCAGCAGTCCGGGACTAGCGGGTCGTTCTAGCACAGATACGCAGTATTTT. It yields the protein CASSPGLAGRSSTDTQYF.

This chain joins TRBV4-2 and TRBJ1-2; D not certain. The germline V gene has CDR1 LGHNA and CDR2 YNFKEQ. This CDR3 comprises 15 residues. Trimming took off 4 bases at V and 1 base at J, with 13 bases between the two ends. DNA of the CDR3: TGTGCCAGCAGCCGAGCTACAGAAGGTAACTATGGCTACACCTTC. It is translated as CASSRATEGNYGYTF.

The chain couples TRBV7-9 to TRBJ1-6; no clear D. The CDR3 runs 12 residues. Trimming took off 4 bases at V and 7 bases at J, with 5 bases between the two ends. Germline CDR1 and CDR2: SEHNR and FQNEAQ (reference sequence). CDR3 DNA sequence: TGTGCCAGCAGCTACGCGAATTCACCCCTCCACTTT. Protein: CASSYANSPLHF.

V usage is TRBV27 and J usage is TRBJ2-7, with no clear D. Trimming stripped 6 bases from V and 0 bases from J, with 9 bases between. The germline CDR1 and CDR2 sequences are MNHEY and SMNVEV (reference sequence). CDR3 length equals 13 residues. DNA for the CDR3: TGTGCCAGCAGCCTCCGAGGCTCCTACGAGCAGTACTTC. Translated: CASSLRGSYEQYF.

V is TRBV25-1 and J is TRBJ2-6; 7 nucleotides align to TRBD2. J was trimmed by 4 bases and V by 2 bases; bases with no gene match: 5. The CDR3 loop spans 16 amino acids. The germline V gene encodes CDR1 MGHDK and CDR2 SYGVNS. CDR3 in DNA: TGTGCCAGCAGTGAACAAAGCGGGGTCGGGGCCAACGTCCTGACTTTC. It is translated as CASSEQSGVGANVLTF.

The chain carries TRBV27 and TRBJ1-5; 9 bases are shared with TRBD1. Germline V gene lookup returns CDR1 MNHEY and CDR2 SMNVEV (reference sequence). The CDR3 sequence is 15 residues long. J was trimmed by 3 bases and V by 6 bases; bases with no gene match: 6. CDR3 amino acids: CASRPGQGPNQPQHF. For the CDR3, the DNA is TGTGCCAGCAGACCGGGACAGGGCCCCAATCAGCCCCAGCATTTT.

This clone has only a few counts. The chain employs TRBV9 and TRBJ1-5; unclear D gene. Germline CDR1 SGDLS, CDR2 YYNGEE. The CDR3 has 15 amino acids. Trimming took 0 bases from V and 4 from J, leaving 11 bases between them. The DNA for the CDR3 is TGTGCCAGCAGCGTAGATGGTTCCAGGAATCAGCCCCAGCATTTT. It encodes CASSVDGSRNQPQHF.

This clone was observed a single time. V and J are TRBV14 and TRBJ2-5; D gene unclear. The ends were cut back, 1 base at V and 5 bases at J, with 5 bases in the middle. The CDR3 loop spans 12 amino acids. Per the germline V gene, CDR1 is SGHDN and CDR2 is FVKESK. The chain's CDR3 is CASSQGRETQYF. As DNA, the CDR3 is TGTGCCAGCAGCCAAGGCAGGGAGACCCAGTACTTC.

V usage is TRBV7-9 and J usage is TRBJ2-7, with D hard to call. Germline V gives CDR1 SEHNR, CDR2 FQNEAQ (reference sequence). V gave up 3 bases and J gave up 6 bases, with 15 bases separating them. CDR3 size: 14 residues. CDR3 coding DNA: TGTGCCAGCAGCTTCAGTCCCTCTCCCCGCGAGCAGTACTTC. Its translation is CASSFSPSPREQYF.

The rearrangement links TRBV3-1 (or the pseudogene TRBV3-2) to TRBJ2-1; 8 bases line up with TRBD2. CDR3 length: 18 residues. V shed 2 bases, J shed 1 base, and the junction held 10 bases outside the gene matches. Germline assignment: CDR1 LGHDT and CDR2 YNNKEL (reference sequence). The CDR3 region is CASSQKVPGLGSYNEQFF. For the CDR3, the DNA is TGTGCCAGCAGCCAAAAAGTTCCGGGACTAGGGTCCTACAATGAGCAGTTCTTC.

The chain is built from TRBV7-3 and TRBJ2-1; TRBD2 aligns across 7 bases. The junction had 1 base not matched to a gene; V was cut back by 1 base and J by 7 bases. The CDR3 is made up of 13 amino acids. Germline V gives CDR1 SGHTA, CDR2 FQGTGA. The chain's CDR3 is CASSLRRGNEQFF. The CDR3 nucleotides read TGTGCCAGCAGCTTAAGGCGGGGGAATGAGCAGTTCTTC. The full variable domain, with the rest looked up from reference TRBV7-3 and TRBJ2-1, is GAGVSQTPSNKVTEKGKYVELRCDPISGHTALYWYRQSLGQGPEFLIYFQGTGAADDSGLPNDRFFAVRPEGSVSTLKIQRTERGDSAVYLCASSLRRGNEQFFGPGTRLTVL.

V and J are TRBV21-1 and TRBJ2-6; TRBD1 reflects the table's D call only, with no check against the DNA. TRBV21-1 is reported as a pseudogene. This CDR3 contains 18 residues. Written as DNA, the CDR3 is TGTGCCAGCAGCATCCCTACAGGGGGCGGGTTTGGGGCCAACGTCCTGACTTTC. It specifies CASSIPTGGGFGANVLTF.

The V call is TRBV5-3, the J call TRBJ1-6; D not resolved. TRBV5-3 is placed among ORFs of uncertain function. The CDR3 has 22 amino acids. V was shortened by 3 bases and J by 0 bases, with 28 bases between the two germline ends. CDR3 DNA sequence: TGTGCCAGAAGCTGGGAGGACCACGGCGGACCCCCGAGTAGCTCCTATAATTCACCCCTCCACTTT. This codes for CARSWEDHGGPPSSSYNSPLHF.

The chain employs TRBV19 and TRBJ1-6, with 9 bases fitting TRBD1. The germline gives CDR1 LNHDA, CDR2 SQIVND (reference sequence). The V and J ends lost 4 bases and 7 bases, in that order; junction bases with no gene match: 2. There are 14 residues in the CDR3. CDR3 loop: CASSRDRENSPLHF. In DNA, the CDR3 is TGTGCCAGTAGTAGGGACAGGGAGAATTCACCCCTCCACTTT.

This rearrangement joins TRBV6-5 to TRBJ1-2; weak D call: TRBD1 (5 bases). CDR1 is MNHEY and CDR2 is SVGAGI in the germline V gene. This CDR3 is 12 amino acids long. Between the trimmed V and J ends, which lost 6 bases and 6 bases, there was a span of 11 bases. CDR3 loop: CASRGGGDGYTF. CDR3 bases: TGTGCCAGCAGAGGAGGAGGGGATGGCTACACCTTC.

This chain connects TRBV11-2 to TRBJ1-2, with 7 bases aligning to TRBD1. Germline V gene sequence: CDR1 SGHAT, CDR2 FQNNGV. The J segment lost 7 bases and the V segment lost 5 bases, leaving 7 bases of the junction unmatched. The CDR3 loop spans 13 amino acids. In nucleotides, the CDR3 is TGTGCCAGCAGCCAACAGGGGCTAGTTGGCTACACCTTC. Its protein product is CASSQQGLVGYTF. Drawing the rest from reference TRBV11-2 and TRBJ1-2, the complete variable domain is EAGVAQSPRYKIIEKRQSVAFWCNPISGHATLYWYQQILGQGPKLLIQFQNNGVVDDSQLPKDRFSAERLKGVDSTLKIQPAKLEDSAVYLCASSQQGLVGYTFGSGTRLTVV.

In its sample, this clone was seen once. J is TRBJ1-4 and V is TRBV19; D not resolved. Trimming pared 2 bases from V and 14 bases from J, leaving 18 bases between. Germline V gene lookup returns CDR1 LNHDA and CDR2 SQIVND (reference sequence). The CDR3 runs to 14 residues. The CDR3, as DNA: TGTGCCAGTAGTATATTCCCCCAAGGGAGGTATCTGTTTTTT. It is translated as CASSIFPQGRYLFF.

This rearrangement joins TRBV7-9 to TRBJ1-5, with 7 nucleotides matching TRBD1. V shed 6 bases and J 5 bases; nucleotides not matched to a gene: 7. The CDR3 length is 14 residues. Germline V lookup: CDR1 SEHNR, CDR2 FQNEAQ (reference sequence). CDR3 residues: CASSRQGRDQPQHF. CDR3 DNA: TGTGCCAGCAGTCGACAGGGAAGGGATCAGCCCCAGCATTTT.

The V and J genes are TRBV9 and TRBJ2-3, with D perhaps TRBD2 (6 bases). V lost 0 bases and J 2 bases, leaving 13 bases between the germline ends. Germline CDR1 SGDLS, CDR2 YYNGEE. This CDR3 has 16 residues. CDR3 amino acids: CASSVGAGGYTDTQYF. The CDR3 DNA is TGTGCCAGCAGCGTAGGGGCTGGGGGGTACACAGATACGCAGTATTTT. Variable domain in full (rest from reference TRBV9 and TRBJ2-3): DSGVTQTPKHLITATGQRVTLRCSPRSGDLSVYWYQQSLDQGLQFLIQYYNGEERAKGNILERFSAQQFPDLHSELNLSSLELGDSALYFCASSVGAGGYTDTQYFGPGTRLTVL.

The V call is TRBV24-1, the J call TRBJ1-2; no reliable D call. CDR3 length: 14 amino acids. V gave up 7 bases and J gave up 3 bases, with 14 bases separating them. CDR1 is KGHDR, CDR2 SFDVKD, per germline. This chain's CDR3 is CATSGPGSYYGYTF. In DNA, the CDR3 is TGTGCCACCAGCGGTCCGGGGTCTTACTATGGCTACACCTTC.